The rows below give T cell receptor beta chains drawn from one sample of a study of a mutant IDH1 vaccine in newly diagnosed glioma. The assay was immunoSEQ multiplex PCR, and TCRdb's table has in-frame clones only and misses some. The table includes about 70,000 clones, around 83% detected once. The starting material was peripheral blood mononuclear cells (PBMCs), obtained from a glioma patient treated with radiotherapy, temozolomide or both. The source is a woman aged 18-29 years with glioma. Some clones in this sample may be carry-over from other donors' samples. Each CDR3 is given with its conserved first and last residue. Fields, in order: V gene, clone size, D gene, J gene, CDR3 protein, CDR3 DNA. A D gene is named only where the DNA matches it firmly. Only part of the rows carry a size: once, few, many, or a class if the clone is expanded.

v_call: TRBV7-9; clone_size: NA; d_call: TRBD2; j_call: TRBJ2-2; cdr3_aa: CASSRTGLDYGELFF; cdr3_nt: TGTGCCAGCAGCCGAACCGGACTAGACTACGGGGAGCTGTTTTTT
v_call: TRBV5-1; clone_size: NA; d_call: NA; j_call: TRBJ1-1; cdr3_aa: CASSLEGSGNTEAFF; cdr3_nt: TGCGCCAGCAGCTTGGAGGGCAGCGGGAACACTGAAGCTTTCTTT
v_call: TRBV6-1; clone_size: NA; d_call: TRBD1; j_call: TRBJ1-6; cdr3_aa: CASSEDGTVNSPLHF; cdr3_nt: TGTGCCAGCAGTGAAGACGGGACAGTGAATTCACCCCTCCACTTT
v_call: TRBV7-9; clone_size: NA; d_call: NA; j_call: TRBJ2-7; cdr3_aa: CASSFTTNEQYF; cdr3_nt: TGTGCCAGCAGCTTTACTACCAACGAGCAGTACTTC
v_call: TRBV5-1; clone_size: NA; d_call: TRBD1; j_call: TRBJ1-2; cdr3_aa: CASSLDRGRDGYTF; cdr3_nt: TGCGCCAGCAGCTTGGACAGGGGGCGTGATGGCTACACCTTC
v_call: TRBV2; clone_size: NA; d_call: TRBD1; j_call: TRBJ2-3; cdr3_aa: CASSGGQGVTDTQYF; cdr3_nt: TGTGCCAGCAGTGGAGGGCAGGGGGTAACAGATACGCAGTATTTT
v_call: TRBV19; clone_size: NA; d_call: TRBD1; j_call: TRBJ2-5; cdr3_aa: CASSGQRETQYF; cdr3_nt: TGTGCCAGTTCGGGACAGCGGGAGACCCAGTACTTC
v_call: TRBV5-1; clone_size: NA; d_call: NA; j_call: TRBJ2-7; cdr3_aa: CASSLFGEQYF; cdr3_nt: TGCGCCAGCAGCCTCTTCGGAGAGCAGTACTTC
v_call: TRBV7-2; clone_size: NA; d_call: NA; j_call: TRBJ1-4; cdr3_aa: CASSLGPLKNEKLFF; cdr3_nt: TGTGCCAGCAGCTTAGGGCCTCTAAAAAATGAAAAACTGTTTTTT
v_call: TRBV5-4; clone_size: NA; d_call: TRBD2; j_call: TRBJ2-5; cdr3_aa: CASSLGLAGIQETQYF; cdr3_nt: TGTGCCAGCAGCCTGGGACTAGCGGGGATACAAGAGACCCAGTACTTC
v_call: TRBV5-4; clone_size: few; d_call: TRBD1; j_call: TRBJ2-3; cdr3_aa: CASSGQGTGTDTQYF; cdr3_nt: TGTGCCAGCAGCGGACAGGGCACGGGCACAGATACGCAGTATTTT
v_call: TRBV5-6; clone_size: NA; d_call: TRBD1; j_call: TRBJ1-2; cdr3_aa: CASSYLQGDRGPRGYTF; cdr3_nt: TGTGCCAGCAGCTATCTTCAGGGGGACAGGGGGCCAAGGGGCTACACCTTC
v_call: TRBV7-4; clone_size: NA; d_call: TRBD1; j_call: TRBJ1-2; cdr3_aa: CASSSEGAGYTF; cdr3_nt: TGTGCCAGCAGCTCGGAGGGGGCTGGCTACACCTTC
v_call: TRBV19; clone_size: NA; d_call: TRBD1; j_call: TRBJ1-1; cdr3_aa: CASAIQGAATEAFF; cdr3_nt: TGTGCCAGCGCTATCCAGGGGGCGGCCACTGAAGCTTTCTTT
v_call: TRBV4-1; clone_size: few; d_call: NA; j_call: TRBJ1-1; cdr3_aa: CASSQPGDTEAFF; cdr3_nt: TGCGCCAGCAGCCAGCCGGGGGACACTGAAGCTTTCTTT
v_call: TRBV7-9; clone_size: NA; d_call: NA; j_call: TRBJ1-1; cdr3_aa: CASSTTEAFF; cdr3_nt: TGTGCCAGCAGCACTACCGAAGCTTTCTTT
v_call: TRBV2; clone_size: NA; d_call: NA; j_call: TRBJ1-3; cdr3_aa: CANGEDTIYF; cdr3_nt: TGTGCCAATGGGGAAGACACCATATATTTT
v_call: TRBV19; clone_size: NA; d_call: TRBD1; j_call: TRBJ1-4; cdr3_aa: CASSSTGGAKTNEKLFF; cdr3_nt: TGTGCCAGTAGTAGTACAGGGGGCGCGAAGACTAATGAAAAACTGTTTTTT
v_call: TRBV21-1; clone_size: NA; d_call: NA; j_call: TRBJ1-1; cdr3_aa: CASSKGGCSPEAFF; cdr3_nt: TGTGCCAGCAGCAAAGGAGGGTGCAGCCCTGAAGCTTTCTTT
v_call: TRBV2; clone_size: NA; d_call: NA; j_call: TRBJ1-4; cdr3_aa: CASSLVNEKLFF; cdr3_nt: TGTGCCAGCAGCCTAGTGAATGAAAAACTGTTTTTT
v_call: TRBV2; clone_size: NA; d_call: NA; j_call: TRBJ1-1; cdr3_aa: CASKGPTNTEAFF; cdr3_nt: TGTGCCAGCAAGGGACCTACGAACACTGAAGCTTTCTTT
v_call: TRBV12-5; clone_size: NA; d_call: NA; j_call: TRBJ1-2; cdr3_aa: CASGIGPGIGYTF; cdr3_nt: TGTGCTAGTGGTATCGGGCCGGGGATCGGCTACACCTTC
v_call: TRBV13; clone_size: NA; d_call: NA; j_call: TRBJ1-1; cdr3_aa: CASSSGAGVTFF; cdr3_nt: TGTGCCAGCAGCTCGGGGGCCGGTGTGACTTTCTTT
v_call: TRBV19; clone_size: NA; d_call: TRBD1; j_call: TRBJ2-7; cdr3_aa: CASSTRDSSYEQYF; cdr3_nt: TGTGCCAGTAGTACCCGGGACAGCTCCTACGAGCAGTACTTC
v_call: TRBV11-2; clone_size: NA; d_call: NA; j_call: TRBJ2-2; cdr3_aa: CASSLVSNTGELFF; cdr3_nt: TGTGCCAGCAGCTTAGTCTCTAACACCGGGGAGCTGTTTTTT